This entry describes one TCR beta chain. Its target is not known. The sample comes from a study of T-cell memory formation after mild COVID-19. Study-wide results and caveats: Clones that shrank (day 15 to 85) were balanced CD4/CD8, whereas later expanders leaned CD4+.

Germline assignment: CDR1 SGHNT and CDR2 YENEEA. The V and J ends lost 5 bases and 1 base, in that order; junction bases with no gene match: 1. CDR3 size: 14 residues. TCRdb independently ran MiXCR on the 5' RACE reads; one entry per CDR3 protein. The sample lists around 370,000 distinct CDR3 sequences; 20% to 25% were seen once. This rearrangement joins TRBV11-3 to TRBJ2-2; 7 nucleotides line up with TRBD2. This TCR derives from an adult woman who had mild COVID-19 (a few samples of this study predate the infection). Cell type and time point are not known. The sample taken for sequencing was PBMCs or a T cell subset sorted from them (not recorded which). In nucleotides, the CDR3 is TGTGCCAGCAGCGGCGGGAGGAACACCGGGGAGCTGTTTTTT. Its protein product is CASSGGRNTGELFF.